This T cell receptor beta chain came from a study of T cells in Graves' hyperthyroidism and ophthalmopathy. Clinicians diagnosed patients from clinical symptoms, serum thyroxine and TRAb, thyroid ultrasound and orbital computed tomography. From RNA transcripts, TCR beta CDR3 regions were amplified. The HTBI primer set was used in a first-round RT-PCR of the TCR CDR3. A single record per CDR3 protein comes from TCRdb applying MiXCR to the multiplex PCR reads. The sample lists fewer than 750,000 distinct CDR3 sequences, roughly 14% occurring once. Study-level findings and limits: It was a median roughly 6.5 months before onset that the model predicted ophthalmopathy. In the blood, most expanded thyroid clonotypes above 0.001 appeared as well.

Remarks on this clonotype: Its antigen is currently unknown.

The sequence came from a woman between 40 and 50 years old with Graves' ophthalmopathy. Sequenced sample: blood.

This CDR3 reads CAWSVRGLAKNIQYF. The CDR3 nucleotides read TGTGCCTGGAGTGTACGAGGCCTAGCCAAAAACATTCAGTACTTC. The chain has TRBV30 and TRBJ2-4, with D unresolved. The CDR3 loop spans 15 amino acids. With 0 bases removed from V and 0 bases from J, the gap between germline ends came to 9 bases. From germline, CDR1 is GTSNPN and CDR2 SVGIG (reference sequence).